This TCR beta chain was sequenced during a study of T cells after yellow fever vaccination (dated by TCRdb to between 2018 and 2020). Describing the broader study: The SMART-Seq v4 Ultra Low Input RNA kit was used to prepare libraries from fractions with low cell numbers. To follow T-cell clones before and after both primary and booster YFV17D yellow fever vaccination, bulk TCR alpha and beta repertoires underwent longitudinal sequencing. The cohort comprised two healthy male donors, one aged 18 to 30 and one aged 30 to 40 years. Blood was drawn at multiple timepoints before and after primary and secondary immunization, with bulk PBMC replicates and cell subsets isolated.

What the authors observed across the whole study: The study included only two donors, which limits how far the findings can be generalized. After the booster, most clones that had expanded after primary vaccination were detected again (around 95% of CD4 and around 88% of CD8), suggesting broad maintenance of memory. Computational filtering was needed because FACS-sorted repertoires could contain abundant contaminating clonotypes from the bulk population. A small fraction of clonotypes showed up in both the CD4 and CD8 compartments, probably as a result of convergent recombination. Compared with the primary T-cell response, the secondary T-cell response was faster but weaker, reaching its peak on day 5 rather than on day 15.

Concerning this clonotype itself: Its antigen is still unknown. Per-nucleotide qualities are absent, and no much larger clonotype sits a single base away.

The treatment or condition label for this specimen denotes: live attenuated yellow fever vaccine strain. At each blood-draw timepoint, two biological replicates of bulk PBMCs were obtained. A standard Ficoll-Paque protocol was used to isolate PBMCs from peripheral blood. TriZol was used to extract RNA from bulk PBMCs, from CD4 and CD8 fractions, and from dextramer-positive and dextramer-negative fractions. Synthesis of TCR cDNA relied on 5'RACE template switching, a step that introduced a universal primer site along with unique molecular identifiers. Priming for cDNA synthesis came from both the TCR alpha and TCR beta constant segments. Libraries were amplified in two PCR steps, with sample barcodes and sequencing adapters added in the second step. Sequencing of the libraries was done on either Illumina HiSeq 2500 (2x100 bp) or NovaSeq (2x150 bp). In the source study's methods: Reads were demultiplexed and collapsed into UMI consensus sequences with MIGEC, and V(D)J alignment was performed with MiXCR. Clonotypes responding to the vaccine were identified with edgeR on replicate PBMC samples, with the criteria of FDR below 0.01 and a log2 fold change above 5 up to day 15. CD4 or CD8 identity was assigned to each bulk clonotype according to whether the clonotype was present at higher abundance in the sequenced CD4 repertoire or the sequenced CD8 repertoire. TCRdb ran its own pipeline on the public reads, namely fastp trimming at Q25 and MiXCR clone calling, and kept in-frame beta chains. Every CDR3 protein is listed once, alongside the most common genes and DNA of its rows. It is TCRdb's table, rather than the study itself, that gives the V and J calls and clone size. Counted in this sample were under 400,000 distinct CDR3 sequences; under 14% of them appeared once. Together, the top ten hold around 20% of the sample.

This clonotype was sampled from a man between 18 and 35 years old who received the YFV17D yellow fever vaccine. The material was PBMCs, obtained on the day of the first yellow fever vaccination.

The DNA sequence is as follows: TGTGCCAGCAGGCCGGGAGGTGGAAACACCATATATTTT. Its protein reads: CASRPGGGNTIYF. The rearranged segments are TRBV12-3 or TRBV12-4 and TRBJ1-3; the D gene cannot be named for sure. Relative to germline, V is 6 bases shorter and J is 3 bases shorter, with 9 bases between their ends. The CDR3 runs 13 residues from the cysteine to the phenylalanine. Only CDR3 DNA remains: 39 bases, in frame from the first base.